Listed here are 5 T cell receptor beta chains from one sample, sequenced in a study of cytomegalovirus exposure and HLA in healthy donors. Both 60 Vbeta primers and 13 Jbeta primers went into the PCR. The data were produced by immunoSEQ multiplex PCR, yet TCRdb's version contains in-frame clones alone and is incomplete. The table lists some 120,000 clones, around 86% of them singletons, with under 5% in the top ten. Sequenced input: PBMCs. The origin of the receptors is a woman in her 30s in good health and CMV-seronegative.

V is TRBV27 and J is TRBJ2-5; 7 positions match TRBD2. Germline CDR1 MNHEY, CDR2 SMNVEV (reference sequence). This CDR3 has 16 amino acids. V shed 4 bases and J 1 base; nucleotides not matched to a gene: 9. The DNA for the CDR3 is TGTGCCAGCAGTTCCTACTCAGCGGGGCTCCAAGAGACCCAGTACTTC. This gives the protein CASSSYSAGLQETQYF.

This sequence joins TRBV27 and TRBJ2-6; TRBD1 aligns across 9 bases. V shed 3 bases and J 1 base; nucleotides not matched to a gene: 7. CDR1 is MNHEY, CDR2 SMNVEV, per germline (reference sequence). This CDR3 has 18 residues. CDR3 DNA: TGTGCCAGCAGTTTTGGGACAGGGATCGGGTCTGGGGCCAACGTCCTGACTTTC. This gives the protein CASSFGTGIGSGANVLTF. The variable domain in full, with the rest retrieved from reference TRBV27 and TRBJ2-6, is EAQVTQNPRYLITVTGKKLTVTCSQNMNHEYMSWYRQDPGLGLRQIYYSMNVEVTDKGDVPEGYKVSRKEKRNFPLILESPSPNQTSLYFCASSFGTGIGSGANVLTFGAGSRLTVL.

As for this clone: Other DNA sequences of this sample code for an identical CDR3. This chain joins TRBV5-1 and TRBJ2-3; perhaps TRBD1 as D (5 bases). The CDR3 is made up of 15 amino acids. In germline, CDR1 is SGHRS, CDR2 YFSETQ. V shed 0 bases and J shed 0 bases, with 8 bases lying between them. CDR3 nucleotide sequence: TGCGCCAGCAGCTTGGAGGGGCGTAGCACAGATACGCAGTATTTT. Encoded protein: CASSLEGRSTDTQYF.

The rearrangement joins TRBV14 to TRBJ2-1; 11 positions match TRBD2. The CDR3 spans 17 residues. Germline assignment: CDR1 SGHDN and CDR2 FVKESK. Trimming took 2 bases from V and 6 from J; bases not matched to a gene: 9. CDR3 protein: CASSQSTGLAVPNEQFF. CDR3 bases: TGTGCCAGCAGCCAAAGTACGGGACTAGCGGTCCCCAATGAGCAGTTCTTC.

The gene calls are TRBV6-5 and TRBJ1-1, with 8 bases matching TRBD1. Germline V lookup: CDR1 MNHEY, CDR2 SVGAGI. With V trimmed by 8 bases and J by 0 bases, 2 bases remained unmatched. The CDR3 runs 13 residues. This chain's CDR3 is CASGQGLNTEAFF. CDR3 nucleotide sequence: TGTGCCAGCGGACAGGGTTTGAACACTGAAGCTTTCTTT.